A selection of T cell receptor beta chains follows, all from one sample in a study of blood T cell repertoires in COVID-19. Produced via immunoSEQ multiplex PCR; TCRdb's table is partial and in-frame only. The data contain fewer than 130,000 clones, 72% of them singletons. The sample was peripheral blood. Receptors were obtained from a woman in her sixties with acute or convalescent COVID-19. Each CDR3 is given with its conserved first and last residue.

len | j_gene | v_gene | CDR3aa
14 | TRBJ1-6 | TRBV19 | CASSIVRDGSPLHF
16 | TRBJ1-2 | TRBV7-9 | CASSSRTGAIDYGYTF
14 | TRBJ2-7 | TRBV4-2 | CASSQGLENYEQYF
15 | TRBJ1-6 | TRBV11-2 | CASSLLGQRDSPLHF
15 | TRBJ2-2 | TRBV9 | CASSAGGVLTGELFF
14 | TRBJ1-6 | TRBV14 | CASSQELSRSPLHF
17 | TRBJ2-6 | TRBV7-9 | CASSFRSGGTGANVLTF
15 | TRBJ2-7 | TRBV4-3 | CASSQEIQGLNEQYF
14 | TRBJ1-1 | TRBV10-3 | CAISESTGGTEAFF
16 | TRBJ2-1 | TRBV4-1 | CASSQGMDRVDNEQFF
15 | TRBJ1-5 | TRBV6-5 | CAIEQGTVGNQPQHF
16 | TRBJ1-5 | TRBV15 | CATSRGRQGIYQPQHF
11 | TRBJ1-3 | TRBV9 | CASSYGDTIYF
14 | TRBJ1-5 | TRBV6-5 | CASSTQGVSQPQHF
18 | TRBJ2-1 | TRBV7-2 | CASSLLPTPAAGGDEQFF
13 | TRBJ1-1 | TRBV6-4 | CASRDRLNTEAFF
16 | TRBJ1-4 | TRBV7-9 | CASSSVQGKVGEKLFF
15 | TRBJ1-3 | TRBV7-2 | CASSFGTGHGNTIYF
11 | TRBJ2-7 | TRBV2 | CASKDSLVLWF
12 | TRBJ1-2 | TRBV12-3/TRBV12-4 | CASSSSGFSYTF
10 | TRBJ2-1 | TRBV24-1 | CATPLHEQFF
19 | TRBJ1-3 | TRBV7-2 | CASSITRPEGLQGASTIYF
15 | TRBJ2-7 | TRBV18 | CASSPLGQGAYEQYF
15 | TRBJ2-3 | TRBV11-3 | CASSLDSSGTDTQYF
15 | TRBJ1-1 | TRBV9 | CASSVGLGLVTEAFF
17 | TRBJ1-2 | TRBV19 | CASTEGQAKRANYGYTF
15 | TRBJ2-6 | TRBV11-2 | CASTRQLSGANVLTF
13 | TRBJ1-6 | TRBV25-1 | CASSEYPNSPLHF
15 | TRBJ2-3 | TRBV5-6 | CASSPRGQGTHTQYF
12 | TRBJ1-1 | TRBV3-1/TRBV3-2 | CASSIQGYEAFF
16 | TRBJ2-7 | TRBV5-5 | CASTKTTGGSLREQYF
14 | TRBJ1-5 | TRBV28 | CASSLRDRNQPQHF
13 | TRBJ1-3 | TRBV18 | CASSPFRENTIYF
13 | TRBJ1-2 | TRBV28 | CASRDREYYGYTF
16 | TRBJ1-3 | TRBV7-6 | CASSSGDRSSGNTIYF
17 | TRBJ2-6 | TRBV18 | CASSQLGTASGANVLTF